The 14 T cell receptor beta chains listed next were all sequenced from one sample in a study of shared clonotypes between healthy human individuals. Sequencing used immunoSEQ multiplex PCR; TCRdb keeps in-frame clones, though not all of them. The table lists some 1.5 million clones, roughly 96% of them singletons. Sample: naive CD4+ T cells sorted from blood. Subset: CD45RA+ positively selected. The receptors originated from a man aged 25-40 years in good health.

The chain has TRBV12-5 and TRBJ1-1; 7 nucleotides line up with TRBD1. Trimming removed 7 bases from V and 1 base from J; junction bases left unmatched: 3. Germline V lookup: CDR1 LGHNT, CDR2 FRNRAP. The length of the CDR3 is 13 residues. CDR3: CASAGTENTEAFF. The CDR3 DNA reads TGTGCTAGTGCCGGGACAGAGAACACTGAAGCTTTCTTT.

The chain employs TRBV5-1 and TRBJ2-1, with a tentative D call TRBD1 (5 bases). The CDR3 sequence is 15 residues long. V lost 4 bases to trimming and J lost 2 bases, with 13 bases between them. In germline, CDR1 is SGHRS, CDR2 YFSETQ. CDR3 amino acids: CASSIQVSAYNEQFF. In DNA form, the CDR3 reads TGCGCCAGCAGCATACAGGTCTCGGCCTACAATGAGCAGTTCTTC.

This chain links TRBV4-1 with TRBJ1-5; possible D gene TRBD1, 6 bases. The CDR3 is 14 residues long. Looked up from germline, CDR1 is MGHRA and CDR2 is YSYEKL. The V end lost 4 bases, the J end lost 9 bases, and 16 bases lay between the germline ends. The chain's CDR3 is CASSPGQLSGPQHF. CDR3 nucleotides: TGCGCCAGCAGCCCCGGACAGTTATCAGGGCCCCAGCATTTT.

The V call is TRBV5-1, the J call TRBJ2-7; TRBD2 is a possible D gene (5 bases). V was clipped by 3 bases and J by 0 bases, with 13 bases between them. From germline, CDR1 is SGHRS and CDR2 YFSETQ. The CDR3 length is 15 residues. CDR3 coding DNA: TGCGCCAGCAGCTGGGTTGGGAGAGTCTCCTACGAGCAGTACTTC. Translation: CASSWVGRVSYEQYF. The entire variable domain, with the rest obtained from reference TRBV5-1 and TRBJ2-7, is as follows: KAGVTQTPRYLIKTRGQQVTLSCSPISGHRSVSWYQQTPGQGLQFLFEYFSETQRNKGNFPGRFSGRQFSNSRSEMNVSTLELGDSALYLCASSWVGRVSYEQYFGPGTRLTVT.

This sequence joins TRBV7-3 and TRBJ2-7; 9 bases are a match to TRBD2. The germline V gene encodes CDR1 SGHTA and CDR2 FQGTGA. This CDR3 region has 13 residues. V lost 6 bases and J lost 2; bases outside the gene matches: 2. This chain's CDR3 is CASRVAGAYEQYF. CDR3 nucleotides: TGTGCCAGCAGGGTAGCGGGGGCCTACGAGCAGTACTTC.

V gene TRBV7-6 combines with J gene TRBJ1-2; D gene ambiguous. CDR1 is SGHVS and CDR2 is FNYEAQ in the germline V gene. The CDR3 totals 15 residues. Trimming shortened V by 3 bases and J by 3 bases, and 14 bases separated the two germline ends. CDR3 in amino acids: CASSFDADSYYGYTF. CDR3 DNA: TGTGCCAGCAGCTTTGACGCAGATTCCTACTATGGCTACACCTTC.

CDR3 loop: CASTLGVGADYEQYF. As DNA, the CDR3 is TGTGCCAGCACCCTAGGCGTTGGGGCCGACTACGAGCAGTACTTC. The V call is TRBV7-7, the J call TRBJ2-7; the D gene is possibly TRBD1 (5 bases). Germline CDR1 is SSHAT and CDR2 is FNYEAQ (reference sequence). Trimming took 7 bases from V and 3 from J, leaving 19 bases between them. The CDR3 runs 15 residues.

The rearrangement joins TRBV11-2 to TRBJ1-5, with 10 bases lining up with TRBD1. Germline V lookup: CDR1 SGHAT, CDR2 FQNNGV. The CDR3 spans 16 residues. J gave up 3 bases and V 1 base, and 3 bases lay outside the gene matches. CDR3 in amino acids: CASSLGTGGFNQPQHF. The CDR3 region has the DNA TGTGCCAGCAGCTTAGGGACAGGGGGTTTCAATCAGCCCCAGCATTTT.

J is TRBJ1-4 and V is TRBV7-2, with D perhaps matching TRBD1 (5 bases). The germline gives CDR1 SGHTA, CDR2 FQGNSA. Trimming removed 5 bases from V and 5 bases from J, with 12 bases in between. The CDR3 spans 14 residues. This CDR3 reads CASSAGPRNEKLFF. CDR3 sequence (DNA): TGTGCCAGCAGCGCGGGACCTCGGAATGAAAAACTGTTTTTT.

The rearrangement joins TRBV28 to TRBJ2-7; either TRBD1 or TRBD2 may supply D (5 bases each). The CDR3 runs to 15 residues. Trimming took 5 bases from V and 3 from J, leaving 17 bases between them. Germline CDR1 MDHEN, CDR2 SYDVKM. The CDR3 is CASSQRGAGRYEQYF. For the CDR3, the DNA is TGTGCCAGCAGTCAACGAGGGGCTGGGCGCTACGAGCAGTACTTC.

The rearrangement uses TRBV5-8 and TRBJ2-7; 10 nucleotides align to TRBD2. Per germline, CDR1 SGHTS and CDR2 YDEGEE. Losses at the gene ends were 0 bases for V and 2 bases for J; bases not matched to a gene: 5. The CDR3 runs to 16 residues. CDR3 coding DNA: TGTGCCAGCAGCTTGGGGCTAGCGGGAGTACCCTACGAGCAGTACTTC. This gives the protein CASSLGLAGVPYEQYF.

The V gene is TRBV5-1, the J gene TRBJ2-7; 7 nucleotides line up with TRBD2. The length of the CDR3 is 15 residues. CDR1 is SGHRS and CDR2 is YFSETQ in the germline V gene. With V trimmed by 4 bases and J by 6 bases, 13 bases remained unmatched. The CDR3 bases are TGCGCCAGCAGCATATGGGACTACAGGCAAGGCGAGCAGTACTTC. Protein product: CASSIWDYRQGEQYF. Based on the CDR3 plus reference TRBV5-1 and TRBJ2-7, the full variable domain is KAGVTQTPRYLIKTRGQQVTLSCSPISGHRSVSWYQQTPGQGLQFLFEYFSETQRNKGNFPGRFSGRQFSNSRSEMNVSTLELGDSALYLCASSIWDYRQGEQYFGPGTRLTVT.

The chain has TRBV9 and TRBJ2-2, with D maybe TRBD2 (6 bases). The CDR3 has 15 residues. The germline V gene encodes CDR1 SGDLS and CDR2 YYNGEE. V was cut by 3 bases and J by 2 bases, with 11 bases left in between. The CDR3 DNA reads TGTGCCAGCAGCGCGGGAGCATTAAACACCGGGGAGCTGTTTTTT. This encodes CASSAGALNTGELFF.

The gene calls are TRBV19 and TRBJ1-1; no definite D call. The germline gives CDR1 LNHDA, CDR2 SQIVND (reference sequence). The CDR3 is made up of 14 amino acids. V gave up 6 bases and J gave up 1 base, with 12 bases separating them. This chain's CDR3 is CASSREVTNTEAFF. The CDR3 coding sequence is TGTGCCAGTAGCCGGGAGGTGACGAACACTGAAGCTTTCTTT.